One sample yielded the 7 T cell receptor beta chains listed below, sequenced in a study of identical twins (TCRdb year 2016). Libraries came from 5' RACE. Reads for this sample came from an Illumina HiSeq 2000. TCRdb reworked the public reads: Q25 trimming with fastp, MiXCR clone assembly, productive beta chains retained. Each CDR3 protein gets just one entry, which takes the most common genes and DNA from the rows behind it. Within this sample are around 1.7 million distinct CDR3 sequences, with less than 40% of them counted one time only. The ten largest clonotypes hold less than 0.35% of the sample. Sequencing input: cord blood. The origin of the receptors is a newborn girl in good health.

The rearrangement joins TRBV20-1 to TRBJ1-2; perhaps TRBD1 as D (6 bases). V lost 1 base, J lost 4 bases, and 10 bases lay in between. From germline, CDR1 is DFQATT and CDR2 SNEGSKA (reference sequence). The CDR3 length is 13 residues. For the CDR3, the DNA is TGCAGTGCTAGAGGAGGGGGTTTCTATGGCTACACCTTC. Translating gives CSARGGGFYGYTF.

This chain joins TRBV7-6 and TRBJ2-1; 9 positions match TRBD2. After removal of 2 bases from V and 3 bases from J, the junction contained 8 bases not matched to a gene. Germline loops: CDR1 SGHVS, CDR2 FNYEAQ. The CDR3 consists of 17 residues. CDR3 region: CASSLFASGDIYNEQFF. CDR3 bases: TGTGCCAGCAGCTTATTCGCTAGCGGGGATATCTACAATGAGCAGTTCTTC.

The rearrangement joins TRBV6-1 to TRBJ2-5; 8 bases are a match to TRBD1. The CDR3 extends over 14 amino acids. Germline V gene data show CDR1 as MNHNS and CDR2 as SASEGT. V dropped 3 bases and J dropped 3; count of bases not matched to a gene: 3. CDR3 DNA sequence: TGTGCCAGCAGTGAGGACAGGGTTAAAGAGACCCAGTACTTC. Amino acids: CASSEDRVKETQYF.

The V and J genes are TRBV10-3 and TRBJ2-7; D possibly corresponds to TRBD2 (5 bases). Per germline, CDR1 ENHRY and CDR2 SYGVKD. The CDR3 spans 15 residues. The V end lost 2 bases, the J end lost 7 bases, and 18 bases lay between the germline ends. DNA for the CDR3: TGTGCCATCAGTGAGGGACTGGCGTCCTACAATGAGCAGTACTTC. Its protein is CAISEGLASYNEQYF.

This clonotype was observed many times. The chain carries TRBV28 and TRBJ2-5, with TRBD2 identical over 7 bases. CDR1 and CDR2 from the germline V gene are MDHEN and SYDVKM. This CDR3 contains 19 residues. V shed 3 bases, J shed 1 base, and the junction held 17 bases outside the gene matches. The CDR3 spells CASSFPPALKRGPQETQYF. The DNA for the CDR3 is TGTGCCAGCAGTTTTCCCCCTGCACTTAAGCGGGGACCCCAAGAGACCCAGTACTTC.

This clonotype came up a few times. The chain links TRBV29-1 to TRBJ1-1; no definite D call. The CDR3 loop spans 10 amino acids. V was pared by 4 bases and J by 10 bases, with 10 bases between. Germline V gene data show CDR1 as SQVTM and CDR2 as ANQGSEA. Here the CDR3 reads CSVGGEGAFF. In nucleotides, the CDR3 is TGCAGCGTTGGGGGAGAGGGAGCTTTCTTT.

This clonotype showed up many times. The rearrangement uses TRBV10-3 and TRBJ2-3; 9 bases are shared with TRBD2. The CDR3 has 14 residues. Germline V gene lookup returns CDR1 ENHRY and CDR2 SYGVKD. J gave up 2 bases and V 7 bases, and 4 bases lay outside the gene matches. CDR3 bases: TGTGCCATCAAGCGGGGGGACCACACAGATACGCAGTATTTT. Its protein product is CAIKRGDHTDTQYF.